This T cell receptor beta chain was sequenced during a study of shared clonotypes between healthy human individuals. As for the study in general: Three plates each covered CD4 naive and memory; CD8 naive two, CD8 memory one.

The data were produced by immunoSEQ multiplex PCR, yet TCRdb's version contains in-frame clones alone and is incomplete. Found here are roughly 700,000 clones, 74% of them singletons; the top ten hold 1.5% to 2%. CDR1 is SGHNT, CDR2 YYREEE, per germline (reference sequence). Trimming removed 3 bases from V and 9 bases from J; junction bases left unmatched: 10. The CDR3 has 14 residues. The sequenced material came from memory CD4+ T cells sorted from blood. As for subset: CD45RA-negative fraction. The V and J genes are TRBV5-4 and TRBJ2-7; 9 bases are shared with TRBD1. The sequence was collected from a woman aged 25 to 39 in good health. Here the CDR3 reads CASSSGTGPLRQYF. Here the CDR3 DNA reads TGTGCCAGCAGCTCCGGGACAGGGCCGCTAAGGCAGTACTTC.